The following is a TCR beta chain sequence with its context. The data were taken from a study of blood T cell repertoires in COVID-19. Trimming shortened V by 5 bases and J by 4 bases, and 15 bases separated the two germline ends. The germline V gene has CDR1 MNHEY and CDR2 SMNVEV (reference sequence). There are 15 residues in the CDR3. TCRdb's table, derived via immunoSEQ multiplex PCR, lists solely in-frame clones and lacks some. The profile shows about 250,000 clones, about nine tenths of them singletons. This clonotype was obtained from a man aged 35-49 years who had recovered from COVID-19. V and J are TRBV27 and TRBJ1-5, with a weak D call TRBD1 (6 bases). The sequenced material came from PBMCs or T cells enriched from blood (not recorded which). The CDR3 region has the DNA TGTGCCAGCAGTCCCGGGGGGCTTATAAATCAGCCCCAGCATTTT. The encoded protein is CASSPGGLINQPQHF.